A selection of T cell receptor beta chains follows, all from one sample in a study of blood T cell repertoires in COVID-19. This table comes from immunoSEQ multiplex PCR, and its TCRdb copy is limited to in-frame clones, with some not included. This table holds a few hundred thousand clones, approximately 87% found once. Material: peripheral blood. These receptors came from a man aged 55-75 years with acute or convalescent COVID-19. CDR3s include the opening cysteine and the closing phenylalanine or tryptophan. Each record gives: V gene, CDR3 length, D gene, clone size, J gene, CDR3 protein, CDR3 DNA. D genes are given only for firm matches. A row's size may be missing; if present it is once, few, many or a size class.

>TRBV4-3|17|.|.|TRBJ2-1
CASSQGLTSWSYNEQFF
TGCGCCAGCAGCCAAGGGCTTACTAGCTGGTCCTACAATGAGCAGTTCTTC
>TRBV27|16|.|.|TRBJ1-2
CASSLSRGGGTYGYTF
TGTGCCAGCAGTTTATCGAGGGGTGGGGGGACCTATGGCTACACCTTC
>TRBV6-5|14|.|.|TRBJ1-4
CASSSMRGGGGLFF
TGTGCCAGCAGTAGTATGAGAGGGGGAGGGGGACTGTTTTTT
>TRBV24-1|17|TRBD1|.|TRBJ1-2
CATSDSSPGQDSYGYTF
TGTGCCACCAGTGATTCTTCGCCGGGACAGGATTCCTATGGCTACACCTTC
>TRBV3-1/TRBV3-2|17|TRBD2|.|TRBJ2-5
CASSPPSTSGSASSQYF
TGTGCCAGCAGCCCCCCCAGTACTAGCGGCTCTGCGTCGTCCCAGTACTTC
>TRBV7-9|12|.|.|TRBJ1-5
CASSLTEQPQHF
TGTGCCAGCAGCTTGACAGAGCAGCCCCAGCATTTT
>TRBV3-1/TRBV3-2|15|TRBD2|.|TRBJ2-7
CASSQRGAGEDEQYF
TGTGCCAGCAGCCAAAGGGGAGCGGGAGAGGACGAGCAGTACTTC
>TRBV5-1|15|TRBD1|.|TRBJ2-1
CASSDRGNTYNEQFF
TGCGCCAGCAGCGACAGGGGAAACACCTACAATGAGCAGTTCTTC
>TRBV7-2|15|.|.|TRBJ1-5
CASSFGHPSNQPQHF
TGTGCCAGCAGCTTCGGACACCCTAGCAATCAGCCCCAGCATTTT
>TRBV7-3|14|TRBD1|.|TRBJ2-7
CASSPGGSRAEQYF
TGTGCCAGCAGCCCAGGGGGTAGCCGTGCCGAGCAGTACTTC
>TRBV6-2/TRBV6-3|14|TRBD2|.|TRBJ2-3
CASSLAGGADTQYF
TGTGCCAGCAGTCTAGCGGGGGGTGCAGATACGCAGTATTTT
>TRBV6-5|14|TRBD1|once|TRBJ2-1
CASSTDRGRHEQFF
TGTGCCAGCAGTACCGACAGGGGGAGGCATGAGCAGTTCTTC
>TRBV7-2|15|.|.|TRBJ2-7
CASSRTGTSSYEQYF
TGTGCCAGCAGCCGCACAGGGACGAGCTCCTACGAGCAGTACTTC
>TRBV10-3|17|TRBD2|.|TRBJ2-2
CAISETSSGRQSGELFF
TGTGCCATCAGTGAGACTTCTAGCGGGAGACAATCCGGGGAGCTGTTTTTT
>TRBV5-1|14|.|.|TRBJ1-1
CASSIGQRSTEAFF
TGCGCCAGCAGCATTGGACAGAGGAGCACTGAAGCTTTCTTT
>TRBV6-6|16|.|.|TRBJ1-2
CASSYGGDKGNYGYTF
TGTGCCAGCAGTTACGGGGGGGACAAGGGAAACTATGGCTACACCTTC
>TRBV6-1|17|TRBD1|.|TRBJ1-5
CASSEGIPGQINQPQHF
TGTGCCAGCAGTGAAGGAATCCCGGGACAGATCAATCAGCCCCAGCATTTT
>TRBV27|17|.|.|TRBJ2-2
CASSFRGQREVIGELFF
TGTGCCAGCAGTTTCAGGGGACAGAGGGAGGTTATAGGGGAGCTGTTTTTT
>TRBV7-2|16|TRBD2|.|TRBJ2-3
CASSWTLAGATDTQYF
TGTGCCAGCAGCTGGACTCTAGCGGGAGCGACAGATACGCAGTATTTT
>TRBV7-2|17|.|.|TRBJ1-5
CASSLVFGGAGNQPQHF
TGTGCCAGCAGCTTAGTGTTTGGGGGCGCCGGCAATCAGCCCCAGCATTTT
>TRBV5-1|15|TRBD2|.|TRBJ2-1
CASSPLAGGHNEQFF
TGCGCCAGCAGCCCGTTAGCGGGAGGACATAATGAGCAGTTCTTC
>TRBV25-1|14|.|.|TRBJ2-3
CASGLGGGTDTQYF
TGTGCCAGCGGCCTAGGGGGGGGCACAGATACGCAGTATTTT